Below, 30 T cell receptor beta chains from the same sample are listed, as sequenced in a study of shared clonotypes between healthy human individuals. Clones were read by immunoSEQ multiplex PCR, and TCRdb kept only the in-frame ones, dropping some. Of 1 million to 1.3 million clones listed, approximately 80% are singletons. The sequenced material came from memory CD4+ T cells from PBMCs. Indicated subset: CD45RA-negative fraction. These receptor sequences come from a man between 18 and 29 years old in good health. Some clones in this sample may be carry-over from other donors' samples.

This chain connects TRBV5-1 to TRBJ2-7; no clear D. There are 16 residues in the CDR3. V was pared by 2 bases and J by 2 bases, with 17 bases between. The germline V gene encodes CDR1 SGHRS and CDR2 YFSETQ. Here the CDR3 reads CASSFGPGRLAYEQYF. The CDR3 DNA reads as TGCGCCAGCAGCTTCGGACCAGGTCGCCTCGCCTACGAGCAGTACTTC.

The chain is built from TRBV7-8 and TRBJ1-2; D remains ambiguous. CDR3 length equals 14 residues. Per germline, CDR1 SGHVS and CDR2 FQNEAQ. V was cut by 0 bases and J by 2 bases, with 7 bases left in between. The CDR3 here is CASSLAPGNYGYTF. The CDR3 nucleotides read TGTGCCAGCAGCTTAGCGCCGGGCAACTATGGCTACACCTTC. The full variable domain, rest sourced from reference TRBV7-8 and TRBJ1-2, is GAGVSQSPRYKVAKRGQDVALRCDPISGHVSLFWYQQALGQGPEFLTYFQNEAQLDKSGLPSDRFFAERPEGSVSTLKIQRTQQEDSAVYLCASSLAPGNYGYTFGSGTRLTVV.

This clone has just a few counts. This chain connects TRBV4-2 to TRBJ2-7; D perhaps matches TRBD2 (6 bases). With 6 bases removed from V and 0 bases from J, the gap between germline ends came to 12 bases. Per the germline V gene, CDR1 is LGHNA and CDR2 is YNFKEQ. The CDR3 is made up of 14 amino acids. The CDR3, as DNA: TGTGCCAGCAGTCAGGGCGGGACCTCCTACGAGCAGTACTTC. Its translation: CASSQGGTSYEQYF.

The CDR3 nucleotides read TGTGCCAGCAGCGTATGGGGGACTAGCGGGGCCAATGAGCAGTTCTTC. Its translation: CASSVWGTSGANEQFF. The chain employs TRBV9 and TRBJ2-1; 13 bases match TRBD2. Germline CDR1 SGDLS, CDR2 YYNGEE. The CDR3 contains 16 residues. V trimming: 1 base; J trimming: 6 bases; junction bases outside the gene matches: 4.

The chain uses TRBV5-4 and TRBJ2-2; D gene unclear. This CDR3 is built from 15 residues. V lost 0 bases and J 2 bases, leaving 8 bases between the germline ends. The germline V gene has CDR1 SGHNT and CDR2 YYREEE (reference sequence). DNA of the CDR3: TGTGCCAGCAGCTTGGTTGGCGGTAACACCGGGGAGCTGTTTTTT. Protein sequence: CASSLVGGNTGELFF.

In its sample, this clone was seen a few times. V is TRBV2 and J is TRBJ1-2, with no clear D. V lost 5 bases to trimming and J lost 8 bases, with 6 bases between them. This CDR3 region has 10 residues. The germline gives CDR1 SNHLY, CDR2 FYNNEI. The CDR3, as DNA: TGTGCCAGCAGTACGCGGGGCTACACCTTC. Its translation is CASSTRGYTF.

The V gene is TRBV19, the J gene TRBJ1-2; D not certain. The V gene lost 5 bases and the J gene lost 10 bases, with 17 bases spanning the gap. The CDR3 contains 13 residues. Germline V lookup: CDR1 LNHDA, CDR2 SQIVND (reference sequence). The CDR3 sequence is CASSLLYAPFYTF. The CDR3 DNA is TGTGCCAGTAGTTTACTCTACGCCCCATTCTACACCTTC.

This clone was counted a few times. This chain joins TRBV7-3 and TRBJ2-1; D is undetermined. Germline assignment: CDR1 SGHTA and CDR2 FQGTGA. Trimming pared 5 bases from V and 2 bases from J, leaving 13 bases between. The CDR3 is 15 residues long. The CDR3 loop is CASSPFRNTYNEQFF. The CDR3 DNA is TGTGCCAGCAGCCCCTTTCGGAACACCTACAATGAGCAGTTCTTC.

A word on this clone: A much larger clone differs by one base, so this may be a read error. This chain links TRBV29-1 with TRBJ2-3; TRBD2 aligns across 10 bases. CDR1 is SQVTM and CDR2 is ANQGSEA in the germline V gene. V trimming: 4 bases; J trimming: 10 bases; junction bases outside the gene matches: 11. The CDR3 length is 14 residues. CDR3 nucleotide sequence: TGCAGCGTTGTAGGTAGCGGGAGGAGGGATTCGCAGTATTTT. It specifies CSVVGSGRRDSQYF.

V and J are TRBV5-4 and TRBJ1-1; D is undetermined. Germline V CDR1 and CDR2: SGHNT, YYREEE (reference sequence). V lost 2 bases, J lost 6 bases, and 17 bases lay in between. The CDR3 runs to 15 residues. CDR3 sequence: CASSFGPSLSAEAFF. In DNA form, the CDR3 reads TGTGCCAGCAGCTTTGGTCCCAGTTTGTCCGCTGAAGCTTTCTTT.

This sequence joins TRBV4-2 and TRBJ2-2, with D perhaps matching TRBD1 (6 bases). CDR3 length: 16 residues. V was pared by 3 bases and J by 0 bases, with 11 bases between. The germline CDR1 and CDR2 sequences are LGHNA and YNFKEQ. CDR3 region: CASSHTGTTNTGELFF. The CDR3 DNA follows: TGTGCCAGCAGCCATACCGGGACAACGAACACCGGGGAGCTGTTTTTT.

The gene calls are TRBV4-2 and TRBJ2-5, with a tentative D call TRBD1 (5 bases). The germline gives CDR1 LGHNA, CDR2 YNFKEQ. V lost 3 bases, J lost 9 bases, and 14 bases lay in between. The CDR3 runs to 13 residues. The CDR3 DNA reads as TGTGCCAGCAGCCAGGGCGAAACCAGGGCCCAGTACTTC. This translates into CASSQGETRAQYF.

The chain is built from TRBV6-5 and TRBJ2-7, with 12 nucleotides matching TRBD2. The CDR3 is made up of 16 amino acids. Germline CDR1 and CDR2: MNHEY and SVGAGI. The V gene end was trimmed by 0 bases and the J gene end by 6 bases; junction bases not matched to a gene: 6. CDR3 amino acids: CASSYSRGLAGPEQYF. The DNA of the CDR3 is TGTGCCAGCAGTTACTCGAGGGGACTAGCGGGTCCCGAGCAGTACTTC.

With regard to this clone: Given a much more abundant clone one base away, this may be a read error. The J gene is TRBJ2-5, the V gene TRBV5-4; the match to TRBD1 covers 9 bases. Trimming at V came to 1 base and at J to 5 bases, leaving 3 bases not matched to a gene. The CDR3 runs 14 residues. The V gene's germline CDR1 is SGHNT and CDR2 YYREEE (reference sequence). CDR3 nucleotides: TGTGCCAGCAGCTTGACAGGGGGCAGGGAGACCCAGTACTTC. It is translated as CASSLTGGRETQYF. Using reference TRBV5-4 and TRBJ2-5 for the parts outside the CDR3, the full variable domain is ETGVTQSPTHLIKTRGQQVTLRCSSQSGHNTVSWYQQALGQGPQFIFQYYREEENGRGNFPPRFSGLQFPNYSSELNVNALELDDSALYLCASSLTGGRETQYFGPGTRLLVL.

The CDR3 here is CASSPTSITDGSGNTIYF. As DNA, the CDR3 is TGTGCCAGCTCACCAACGAGCATCACAGACGGCTCTGGAAACACCATATATTTT. This chain connects TRBV18 to TRBJ1-3; D is unclear. The CDR3 consists of 18 residues. Germline V gene lookup returns CDR1 KGHSH and CDR2 LQKENI. V lost 2 bases to trimming and J lost 0 bases, with 17 bases between them.

Only one count was recorded for this clone. The V and J genes are TRBV29-1 and TRBJ2-1; 11 bases are a match to TRBD2. The junction had 9 bases not matched to a gene; V was cut back by 4 bases and J by 7 bases. This CDR3 spans 15 amino acids. In germline, CDR1 is SQVTM, CDR2 ANQGSEA. CDR3: CSVAQLAGEANEQFF. For the CDR3, the DNA is TGCAGCGTTGCCCAACTAGCGGGGGAGGCAAATGAGCAGTTCTTC.

The genes are TRBV2 and TRBJ1-1; TRBD1 matches 12 bases. Trimming took 7 bases from V and 7 from J; bases not matched to a gene: 7. The CDR3 totals 14 residues. The germline CDR1 and CDR2 sequences are SNHLY and FYNNEI. The CDR3 reads CASIRDRGLGEAFF. CDR3 sequence (DNA): TGTGCCAGCATTAGGGACAGGGGGCTTGGTGAAGCTTTCTTT.

The J gene is TRBJ1-6, the V gene TRBV19; possibly TRBD1 for D (5 bases). The V end lost 3 bases, the J end lost 0 bases, and 15 bases lay between the germline ends. This CDR3 is built from 18 residues. Germline lookup yields CDR1 LNHDA and CDR2 SQIVND (reference sequence). DNA for the CDR3: TGTGCCAGTAGTATCGATGGCACAGGAGTCTCCTATAATTCACCCCTCCACTTT. Amino acid sequence: CASSIDGTGVSYNSPLHF.

The rearrangement joins TRBV28 to TRBJ2-7, with TRBD1 matching over 8 bases. The V gene end was trimmed by 7 bases and the J gene end by 4 bases; junction bases not matched to a gene: 12. This CDR3 is built from 15 residues. Germline CDR1 reads MDHEN; CDR2 reads SYDVKM. CDR3 sequence reads: CASTHLSGQEYEQYF. The CDR3 DNA follows: TGTGCCAGCACCCATCTATCGGGACAGGAGTACGAGCAGTACTTC.

This CDR3 reads CASSFNDRNYGYTF. The CDR3 DNA reads as TGTGCCAGCAGTTTTAACGACAGAAACTATGGCTACACCTTC. The rearrangement joins TRBV28 to TRBJ1-2, with D perhaps TRBD1 (5 bases). Between the trimmed V and J ends, which lost 3 bases and 2 bases, there was a span of 10 bases. Germline assignment: CDR1 MDHEN and CDR2 SYDVKM. There are 14 residues in the CDR3.

The chain joins TRBV4-3 to TRBJ2-3; no firm D call. The CDR3 contains 15 residues. V was shortened by 0 bases and J by 2 bases, with 9 bases between the two germline ends. Germline CDR1 is LGHNA and CDR2 is YSLEER. DNA for the CDR3: TGCGCCAGCAGCCAAGATCTACCCGACACAGATACGCAGTATTTT. The encoded protein is CASSQDLPDTDTQYF.

The count of this clone is one. The chain carries TRBV2 and TRBJ2-7; 7 positions match TRBD1. The CDR3 is 15 amino acids. Per germline, CDR1 SNHLY and CDR2 FYNNEI. Losses at the gene ends were 6 bases for V and 2 bases for J; bases not matched to a gene: 10. CDR3 amino acids: CASRPDRVGAYEQYF. The CDR3 nucleotides read TGTGCCAGCAGGCCCGACAGGGTTGGAGCCTACGAGCAGTACTTC.

Turning to this clone: A much more abundant neighbour one base away suggests this may be a read error. The chain recombines TRBV30 with TRBJ2-7; 10 nucleotides align to TRBD2. Per the germline V gene, CDR1 is GTSNPN and CDR2 is SVGIG (reference sequence). The CDR3 contains 14 residues. V lost 2 bases and J lost 2; bases outside the gene matches: 3. The CDR3 here is CAWSLAGVAYEQYF. CDR3 in DNA: TGTGCCTGGAGTCTAGCGGGAGTAGCCTACGAGCAGTACTTC.

J is TRBJ1-4 and V is TRBV30; 9 nucleotides match TRBD1. V dropped 2 bases and J dropped 7; count of bases not matched to a gene: 5. CDR3 length: 14 amino acids. Germline lookup yields CDR1 GTSNPN and CDR2 SVGIG (reference sequence). The CDR3 region is CAWSWGQGGEKLFF. The DNA of the CDR3 is TGTGCCTGGAGTTGGGGACAGGGTGGTGAAAAACTGTTTTTT.

The rearrangement links TRBV27 to TRBJ2-5, with 7 bases fitting TRBD1. The J segment lost 5 bases and the V segment lost 8 bases, leaving 11 bases of the junction unmatched. The germline CDR1 and CDR2 sequences are MNHEY and SMNVEV (reference sequence). The CDR3 covers 14 residues. CDR3 loop: CASRKTGSLETQYF. The CDR3 region has the DNA TGTGCCAGCCGTAAGACAGGGTCCCTCGAGACCCAGTACTTC.

This clone was detected ten times or more. J is TRBJ2-7 and V is TRBV5-1, with 8 bases lining up with TRBD2. The trim removed 4 bases at V and 2 bases at J, leaving 14 bases unmatched. Germline V gene sequence: CDR1 SGHRS, CDR2 YFSETQ. CDR3 length equals 17 residues. This chain's CDR3 is CASSLGTPGLVTYEQYF. The CDR3 DNA reads TGCGCCAGCAGCCTGGGGACCCCGGGACTAGTAACCTACGAGCAGTACTTC.

The V and J genes are TRBV2 and TRBJ1-5; 8 bases line up with TRBD1. The trim removed 4 bases at V and 10 bases at J, leaving 9 bases unmatched. This CDR3 is built from 14 residues. CDR1 is SNHLY, CDR2 FYNNEI, per germline. The CDR3 region is CASSATQGASPQHF. CDR3 DNA: TGTGCCAGCAGTGCCACCCAGGGGGCGAGTCCCCAGCATTTT.

The chain is built from TRBV5-1 and TRBJ1-2; D unclear. CDR1 is SGHRS and CDR2 is YFSETQ in the germline V gene. The germline V and J ends were trimmed by 0 bases and 10 bases, with 16 bases remaining between them. This CDR3 has 14 residues. The CDR3 is CASSLGRSVGDYTF. CDR3 nucleotides: TGCGCCAGCAGCTTGGGCAGAAGCGTTGGGGACTACACCTTC.

The chain uses TRBV5-1 and TRBJ1-1, with 7 bases matching TRBD1. The CDR3 spans 13 residues. The germline CDR1 and CDR2 sequences are SGHRS and YFSETQ. The V segment lost 6 bases and the J segment 4 bases; nucleotides outside the gene matches: 6. The chain's CDR3 is CASNHRGVTEAFF. The CDR3 DNA sequence: TGCGCCAGCAATCACAGGGGAGTCACTGAAGCTTTCTTT.

The chain recombines TRBV7-7 with TRBJ2-5; 7 bases are shared with TRBD2. V was clipped by 5 bases and J by 2 bases; unmatched bases: 5. There are 14 residues in the CDR3. Germline V gives CDR1 SSHAT, CDR2 FNYEAQ (reference sequence). The CDR3 DNA is TGTGCCAGCAGCCCCGGGACTACACAAGAGACCCAGTACTTC. Translation gives CASSPGTTQETQYF.